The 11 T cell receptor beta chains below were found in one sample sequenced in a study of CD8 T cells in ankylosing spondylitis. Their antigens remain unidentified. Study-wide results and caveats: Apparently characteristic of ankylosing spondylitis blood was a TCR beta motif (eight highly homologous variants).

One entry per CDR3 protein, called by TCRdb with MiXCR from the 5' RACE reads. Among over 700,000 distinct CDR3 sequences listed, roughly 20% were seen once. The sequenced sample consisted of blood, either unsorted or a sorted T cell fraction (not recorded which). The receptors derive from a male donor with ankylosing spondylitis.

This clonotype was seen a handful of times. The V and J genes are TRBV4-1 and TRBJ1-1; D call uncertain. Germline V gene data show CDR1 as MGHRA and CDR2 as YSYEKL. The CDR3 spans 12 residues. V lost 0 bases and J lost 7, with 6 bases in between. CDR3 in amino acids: CASSQDHSEAFF. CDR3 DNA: TGCGCCAGCAGCCAAGATCACAGTGAAGCTTTCTTT.

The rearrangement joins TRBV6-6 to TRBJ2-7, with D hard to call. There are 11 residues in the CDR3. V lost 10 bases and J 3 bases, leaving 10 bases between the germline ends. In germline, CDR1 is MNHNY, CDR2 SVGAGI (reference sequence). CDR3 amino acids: CATGSHYEQYF. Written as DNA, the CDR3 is TGTGCCACGGGTTCCCACTACGAGCAGTACTTC.

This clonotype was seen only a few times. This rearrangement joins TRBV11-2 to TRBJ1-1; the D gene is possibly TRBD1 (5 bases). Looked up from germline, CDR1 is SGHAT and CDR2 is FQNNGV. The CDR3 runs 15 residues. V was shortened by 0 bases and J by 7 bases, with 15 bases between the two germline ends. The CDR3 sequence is CASSLDQGEQGEAFF. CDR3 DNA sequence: TGTGCCAGCAGCTTAGATCAAGGGGAACAAGGTGAAGCTTTCTTT.

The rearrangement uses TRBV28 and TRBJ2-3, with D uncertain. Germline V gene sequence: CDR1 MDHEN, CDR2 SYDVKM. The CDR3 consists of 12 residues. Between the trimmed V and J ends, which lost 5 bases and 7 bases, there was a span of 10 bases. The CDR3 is CASSETAYTQYF. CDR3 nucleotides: TGTGCCAGCAGTGAGACCGCCTATACGCAGTATTTT.

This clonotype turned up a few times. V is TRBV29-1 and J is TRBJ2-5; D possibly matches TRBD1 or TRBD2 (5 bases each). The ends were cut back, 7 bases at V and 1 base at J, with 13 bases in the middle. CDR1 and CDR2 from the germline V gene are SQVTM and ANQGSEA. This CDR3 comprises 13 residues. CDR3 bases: TGCAGCGCGAGGGGCACGGGCCAAGAGACCCAGTACTTC. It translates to CSARGTGQETQYF. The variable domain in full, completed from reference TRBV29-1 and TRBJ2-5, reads SAVISQKPSRDICQRGTSLTIQCQVDSQVTMMFWYRQQPGQSLTLIATANQGSEATYESGFVIDKFPISRPNLTFSTLTVSNMSPEDSSIYLCSARGTGQETQYFGPGTRLLVL.

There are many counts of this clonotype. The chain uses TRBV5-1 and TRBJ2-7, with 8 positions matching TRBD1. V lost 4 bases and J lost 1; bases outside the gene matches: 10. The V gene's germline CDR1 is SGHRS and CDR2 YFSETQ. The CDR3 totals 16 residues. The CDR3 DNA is TGCGCCAGCAGCACCGGACAGGGCGAGGGATCCTACGAGCAGTACTTC. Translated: CASSTGQGEGSYEQYF.

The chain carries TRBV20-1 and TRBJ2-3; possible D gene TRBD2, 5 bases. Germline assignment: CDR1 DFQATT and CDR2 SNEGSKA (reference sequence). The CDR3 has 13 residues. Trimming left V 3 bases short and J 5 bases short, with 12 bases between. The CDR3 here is CSARLLVEDTQYF. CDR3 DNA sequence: TGCAGTGCTAGGCTACTAGTTGAAGATACGCAGTATTTT.

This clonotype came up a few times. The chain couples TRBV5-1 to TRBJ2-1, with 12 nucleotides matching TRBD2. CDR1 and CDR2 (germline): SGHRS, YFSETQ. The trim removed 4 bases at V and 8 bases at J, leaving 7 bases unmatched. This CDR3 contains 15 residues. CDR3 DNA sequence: TGCGCCAGCAGCCCCCTAGCGGGGGGGTGGGATGAGCAGTTCTTC. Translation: CASSPLAGGWDEQFF.

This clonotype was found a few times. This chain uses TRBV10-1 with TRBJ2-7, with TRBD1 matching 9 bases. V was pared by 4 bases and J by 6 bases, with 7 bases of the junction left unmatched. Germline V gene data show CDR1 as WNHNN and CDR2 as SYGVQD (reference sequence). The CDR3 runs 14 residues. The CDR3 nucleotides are TGCGCCAGCAGTGGCCCGGGACAGGGTGGCGAGCAGTACTTC. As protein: CASSGPGQGGEQYF.

The CDR3 is CASSQEGTGAVGYTF. The CDR3 coding sequence is TGCGCCAGCAGCCAAGAGGGGACAGGGGCTGTTGGCTACACCTTC. The chain carries TRBV4-1 and TRBJ1-2; 10 bases line up with TRBD1. J was trimmed by 7 bases and V by 0 bases; bases with no gene match: 5. Germline V gene lookup returns CDR1 MGHRA and CDR2 YSYEKL. The CDR3 loop spans 15 amino acids.

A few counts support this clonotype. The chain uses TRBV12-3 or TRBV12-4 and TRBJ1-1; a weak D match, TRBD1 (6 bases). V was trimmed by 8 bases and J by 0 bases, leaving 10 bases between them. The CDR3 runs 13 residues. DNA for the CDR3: TGTGCCAGCTGGACAGTGATGAACACTGAAGCTTTCTTT. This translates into CASWTVMNTEAFF.